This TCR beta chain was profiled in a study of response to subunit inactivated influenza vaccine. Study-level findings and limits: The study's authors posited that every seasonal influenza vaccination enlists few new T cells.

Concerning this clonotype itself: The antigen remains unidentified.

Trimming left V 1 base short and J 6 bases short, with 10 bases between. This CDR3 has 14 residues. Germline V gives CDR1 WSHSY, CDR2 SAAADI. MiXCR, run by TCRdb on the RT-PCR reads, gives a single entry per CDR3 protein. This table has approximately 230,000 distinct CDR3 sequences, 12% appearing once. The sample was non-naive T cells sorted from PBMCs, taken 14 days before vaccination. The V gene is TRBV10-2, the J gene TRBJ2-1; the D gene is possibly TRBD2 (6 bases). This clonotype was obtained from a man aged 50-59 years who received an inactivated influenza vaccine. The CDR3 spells CASSEFGRGNEQFF. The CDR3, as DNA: TGCGCCAGCAGTGAGTTCGGGCGGGGCAATGAGCAGTTCTTC.